Listed below are T cell receptor beta chains from one sample, sequenced in a study of cytomegalovirus exposure and HLA in healthy donors. TCRdb's table, derived via immunoSEQ multiplex PCR, lists solely in-frame clones and lacks some. The table includes 100,000 or so clones, 65% to 85% detected once. Material for sequencing was PBMCs. Source of these receptors: a man younger than 30 in good health and CMV-seronegative. CDR3s include the opening cysteine and the closing phenylalanine or tryptophan. The order of the fields is V gene, D gene, clone size, J gene, CDR3 DNA, CDR3 protein. D genes are given only for firm matches. The size entry is marked missing in some rows and otherwise reads once, few, many or a size class.

V gene: TRBV9; D gene: .; clone size: .; J gene: TRBJ1-1; CDR3 DNA: TGTGCCAGCAGCGTAGGAGCGAGGGGGGCCCGGGGGGCCGATGAAGCTTTCTTT; CDR3 protein: CASSVGARGARGADEAFF
V gene: TRBV19; D gene: TRBD1; clone size: .; J gene: TRBJ1-2; CDR3 DNA: TGTGCCAGCAGCCAGAGGGGTGGGACAGGGGGCGCGGGCTACACCTTC; CDR3 protein: CASSQRGGTGGAGYTF
V gene: TRBV10-1; D gene: TRBD2; clone size: .; J gene: TRBJ2-3; CDR3 DNA: TGCGCCAGCAGTGGCGGGAGGGCCGGCACAGATACGCAGTATTTT; CDR3 protein: CASSGGRAGTDTQYF
V gene: TRBV5-4; D gene: .; clone size: .; J gene: TRBJ2-7; CDR3 DNA: TGTGCCAGCAGCTTGGGGCAGGGGCGCTACGAGCAGTACTTC; CDR3 protein: CASSLGQGRYEQYF
V gene: TRBV19; D gene: TRBD1; clone size: once; J gene: TRBJ1-1; CDR3 DNA: TGTGCCAGTAGTCCGTGGGGGACAGGCCAACACACTGAAGCTTTCTTT; CDR3 protein: CASSPWGTGQHTEAFF
V gene: TRBV9; D gene: .; clone size: .; J gene: TRBJ2-7; CDR3 DNA: TGTGCCAGCAGCGTAGGGGGGGGCGGCGAGCAGTACTTC; CDR3 protein: CASSVGGGGEQYF
V gene: TRBV19; D gene: .; clone size: .; J gene: TRBJ2-1; CDR3 DNA: TGTGCCAGTAGTATCGGCAGGGGGGACTTTTTCAATGAGCAGTTCTTC; CDR3 protein: CASSIGRGDFFNEQFF
V gene: TRBV5-5; D gene: .; clone size: .; J gene: TRBJ1-5; CDR3 DNA: TGTGCCAGCAGCTTGGATGGGCAGGGAACAAGCCAGCATTTT; CDR3 protein: CASSLDGQGTSQHF
V gene: TRBV11-3; D gene: TRBD2; clone size: large; J gene: TRBJ2-7; CDR3 DNA: TGTGCCAGCAGCCCGCGCGGGACTAGCGGGAGTAACGAGCAGTACTTC; CDR3 protein: CASSPRGTSGSNEQYF
V gene: TRBV19; D gene: TRBD2; clone size: .; J gene: TRBJ2-1; CDR3 DNA: TGTGCCAGTAGTCCGCGACTAGCGGGAGCGATTAATGAGCAGTTCTTC; CDR3 protein: CASSPRLAGAINEQFF
V gene: TRBV12-5; D gene: TRBD1; clone size: .; J gene: TRBJ2-3; CDR3 DNA: TGTGCTAGTGGTTTGACAGACAGGGGCACAGATACGCAGTATTTT; CDR3 protein: CASGLTDRGTDTQYF
V gene: TRBV5-8; D gene: TRBD1; clone size: .; J gene: TRBJ2-7; CDR3 DNA: TGTGCCAGCAGCTTTGGGGTTGGACAGGGGAACGAGCAGTACTTC; CDR3 protein: CASSFGVGQGNEQYF
V gene: TRBV18; D gene: .; clone size: .; J gene: TRBJ2-7; CDR3 DNA: TGTGCCAGCTCATCCGGACAGTACTACGAGCAGTACTTC; CDR3 protein: CASSSGQYYEQYF